The TCR beta chain described here comes from a study of blood T cell repertoires in COVID-19. Trimming left V 7 bases short and J 2 bases short, with 18 bases between. Looked up from germline, CDR1 is SEHNR and CDR2 is FQNEAQ (reference sequence). The CDR3 spans 17 residues. Profiled with immunoSEQ multiplex PCR; TCRdb holds only in-frame clones, not every one. The sample lists some 45,000 clones, under 95% seen once, with around 6.5% in the top ten. The receptor was isolated from a man in his 70s with active COVID-19. V gene TRBV7-9 combines with J gene TRBJ1-6; no clear D. Sequenced sample: peripheral blood. CDR3: CASTHLGPGPYNSPLHF. CDR3 bases: TGTGCCAGCACGCATCTGGGTCCAGGCCCCTATAATTCACCCCTCCACTTT.